The 29 T cell receptor beta chains listed next were all sequenced from one sample in a study of blood T cell repertoires in COVID-19. Clones were sequenced by immunoSEQ multiplex PCR, and TCRdb holds only the in-frame ones, with some missing. The sample includes approximately 35,000 clones, about 91% seen only once; the top ten take 6.3%. Sequenced material: peripheral blood. These TCRs come from a human donor in a cohort sampled during active COVID-19.

V is TRBV10-2 and J is TRBJ2-4; 7 bases match TRBD1. V was clipped by 4 bases and J by 1 base; unmatched bases: 4. The germline CDR1 and CDR2 sequences are WSHSY and SAAADI. This CDR3 is built from 15 residues. CDR3 nucleotides: TGCGCCAGCAGTGTGGACAGGTTCGCCAAAAACATTCAGTACTTC. Its translation: CASSVDRFAKNIQYF.

The chain has TRBV7-9 and TRBJ2-3; D is undetermined. Trimming pared 5 bases from V and 5 bases from J, leaving 5 bases between. CDR3 size: 11 residues. The V gene's germline CDR1 is SEHNR and CDR2 FQNEAQ (reference sequence). CDR3 amino acids: CASSRLDTQYF. Here the CDR3 DNA reads TGTGCCAGCAGCCGGTTAGATACGCAGTATTTT.

This chain links TRBV11-3 with TRBJ2-1; tentatively, D is TRBD2 (6 bases). The germline gives CDR1 SGHNT, CDR2 YENEEA. CDR3 length: 13 amino acids. V lost 6 bases, J lost 7 bases, and 13 bases lay in between. CDR3 region: CASRIRGGNEQFF. As DNA, the CDR3 is TGTGCCAGCAGAATCCGGGGAGGTAATGAGCAGTTCTTC.

The gene calls are TRBV28 and TRBJ1-1, with D perhaps matching TRBD1 (6 bases). Looked up from germline, CDR1 is MDHEN and CDR2 is SYDVKM. There are 13 residues in the CDR3. V was clipped by 6 bases and J by 13 bases, with 21 bases between them. The CDR3 loop is CASRSGTYMKGFF. The CDR3 DNA sequence: TGTGCCAGCAGGTCCGGGACATACATGAAGGGTTTCTTT.

The chain is built from TRBV29-1 and TRBJ2-7, with 8 bases matching TRBD1. This CDR3 has 15 residues. V dropped 6 bases and J dropped 0; count of bases not matched to a gene: 10. CDR1 and CDR2 (germline): SQVTM, ANQGSEA. This CDR3 is CSVRTGQGFSYEQYF. The CDR3 DNA sequence: TGCAGCGTCAGGACAGGGCAGGGGTTCTCCTACGAGCAGTACTTC.

This clone is a singleton in its sample. The chain carries TRBV18 and TRBJ1-5; maybe TRBD1 (6 bases). V dropped 3 bases and J dropped 6 bases, with 15 bases sitting between them. This CDR3 has 15 amino acids. From germline, CDR1 is KGHSH and CDR2 LQKENI. The CDR3: CASSPSPGAGQPQHF. Here the CDR3 DNA reads TGTGCCAGCTCACCTTCCCCAGGGGCAGGTCAGCCCCAGCATTTT.

The J gene is TRBJ2-7, the V gene TRBV4-3; 8 bases fit TRBD1. V was pared by 3 bases and J by 1 base, with 2 bases of the junction left unmatched. Germline V gives CDR1 LGHNA, CDR2 YSLEER. The length of the CDR3 is 14 residues. The CDR3 bases are TGCGCCAGCAGCCATACAGGGGGGTCCTACGAGCAGTACTTC. It encodes CASSHTGGSYEQYF.

The gene calls are TRBV7-2 and TRBJ2-3; D might be TRBD1 (5 bases). Germline V CDR1 and CDR2: SGHTA, FQGNSA. CDR3 length: 14 amino acids. V lost 2 bases, J lost 4 bases, and 10 bases lay in between. CDR3 sequence (DNA): TGTGCCAGCAGCTTATCCAGGGCGGCAGATACGCAGTATTTT. This encodes CASSLSRAADTQYF.

This chain joins TRBV2 and TRBJ2-7, with D maybe TRBD1 (6 bases). This CDR3 comprises 15 residues. Trimming stripped 5 bases from V and 3 bases from J, with 17 bases between. Germline V gene sequence: CDR1 SNHLY, CDR2 FYNNEI. The CDR3 sequence: CASSIRRTAYYEQYF. CDR3 coding DNA: TGTGCCAGCAGTATAAGGAGGACAGCCTACTACGAGCAGTACTTC.

V and J are TRBV3-1 (or the pseudogene TRBV3-2) and TRBJ2-4, with 7 bases identical to TRBD2. The germline V gene encodes CDR1 LGHDT and CDR2 YNNKEL (reference sequence). With 1 base clipped from V and 8 bases from J, the junction kept 5 bases outside the gene matches. This CDR3 has 14 amino acids. The CDR3: CASSQVREEDIQYF. For the CDR3, the DNA is TGTGCCAGCAGCCAAGTTCGGGAGGAGGACATTCAGTACTTC.

The chain carries TRBV6-5 and TRBJ2-7; 7 bases match TRBD2. The V gene's germline CDR1 is MNHEY and CDR2 SVGAGI. Germline trimming cut 6 bases from V and 3 bases from J; bases unmatched to any gene: 8. The CDR3 length is 14 residues. CDR3 sequence: CASRERDYRYEQYF. CDR3 sequence (DNA): TGTGCCAGCAGAGAGAGGGACTATCGCTACGAGCAGTACTTC.

The rearrangement links TRBV21-1 to TRBJ2-5; TRBD2, the table's D call, was not compared with the DNA. TRBV21-1 is tagged as a pseudogene. This CDR3 has 15 amino acids. In DNA, the CDR3 is TGTGCCAGCAGCGAAGAACCGGTCTTCCAAGAGACCCAGTACTTC. Protein sequence: CASSEEPVFQETQYF.

This clone was picked up one time. The rearrangement links TRBV5-4 to TRBJ2-3, with D possibly TRBD2 on 7 matching bases. The CDR3 totals 14 residues. Germline V CDR1 and CDR2: SGHNT, YYREEE (reference sequence). Between the trimmed V and J ends, which lost 4 bases and 1 base, there was a span of 10 bases. The CDR3 bases are TGTGCCAGCAGCCAAGGGGGGGGCACAGATACGCAGTATTTT. Amino acids: CASSQGGGTDTQYF.

The rearrangement links TRBV6-6 to TRBJ2-7; TRBD1 matches 10 bases. The CDR3 is made up of 14 amino acids. The J segment lost 4 bases and the V segment lost 4 bases, leaving 4 bases of the junction unmatched. Germline CDR1 reads MNHNY; CDR2 reads SVGAGI (reference sequence). CDR3 loop: CASSFSDRGYEQYF. CDR3 bases: TGTGCCAGCAGTTTTTCGGACAGGGGGTACGAGCAGTACTTC.

This chain uses TRBV7-2 with TRBJ2-7, with 7 bases fitting TRBD2. V lost 2 bases and J lost 3; bases outside the gene matches: 4. The CDR3 contains 14 residues. Germline assignment: CDR1 SGHTA and CDR2 FQGNSA. CDR3 in amino acids: CASSLQAGFYEQYF. The CDR3 DNA is TGTGCCAGCAGCTTACAAGCGGGATTCTACGAGCAGTACTTC. The full variable domain, completed using reference TRBV7-2 and TRBJ2-7, is GAGVSQSPSNKVTEKGKDVELRCDPISGHTALYWYRQSLGQGLEFLIYFQGNSAPDKSGLPSDRFSAERTGGSVSTLTIQRTQQEDSAVYLCASSLQAGFYEQYFGPGTRLTVT.

The sample holds one count of this clone. In nucleotides, the CDR3 is TGTGCCAGCAGTCGAATACAGAACACTGAAGCTTTCTTT. Translated, it gives CASSRIQNTEAFF. The chain recombines TRBV6-5 with TRBJ1-1; no clear D. This CDR3 region has 13 residues. The V and J ends lost 5 bases and 1 base respectively, with 8 bases between them. The germline CDR1 and CDR2 sequences are MNHEY and SVGAGI.

This rearrangement joins TRBV6-5 to TRBJ1-5; no clear D. CDR1 and CDR2 (germline): MNHEY, SVGAGI. With 2 bases removed from V and 3 bases from J, the gap between germline ends came to 11 bases. The CDR3 contains 15 residues. CDR3 DNA: TGTGCCAGCAGTTACCGACGGGGAGACAATCAGCCCCAGCATTTT. It yields the protein CASSYRRGDNQPQHF.

The rearrangement uses TRBV28 and TRBJ1-5, with 7 bases lining up with TRBD1. Germline assignment: CDR1 MDHEN and CDR2 SYDVKM. Unmatched junction bases numbered 14, after V lost 6 bases and J lost 9 bases. The CDR3 runs 15 residues. As DNA, the CDR3 is TGTGCCAGCAGCAGAACCGCGGGACAGCACCGGCCCCAGCATTTT. It is translated as CASSRTAGQHRPQHF.

The rearrangement links TRBV18 to TRBJ1-2; the D gene is possibly TRBD1 (6 bases). This CDR3 comprises 13 residues. Deletions cut 3 bases from V and 2 bases from J, with 7 bases between. The germline CDR1 and CDR2 sequences are KGHSH and LQKENI. The CDR3 reads CASSPTGNYGYTF. In nucleotides, the CDR3 is TGTGCCAGCTCACCCACAGGGAACTATGGCTACACCTTC. Using reference TRBV18 and TRBJ1-2 for the parts outside the CDR3, the full variable domain is NAGVMQNPRHLVRRRGQEARLRCSPMKGHSHVYWYRQLPEEGLKFMVYLQKENIIDESGMPKERFSAEFPKEGPSILRIQQVVRGDSAAYFCASSPTGNYGYTFGSGTRLTVV.

In its sample, this clone was seen a few times. The chain has TRBV19 and TRBJ2-6; possible D gene TRBD1, 5 bases. CDR1 is LNHDA, CDR2 SQIVND, per germline (reference sequence). V was trimmed by 0 bases and J by 1 base, leaving 13 bases between them. The CDR3 length is 18 residues. The CDR3 is CASSIDGADKSGANVLTF. In nucleotides, the CDR3 is TGTGCCAGTAGTATAGATGGGGCAGATAAATCTGGGGCCAACGTCCTGACTTTC.

The genes are TRBV2 and TRBJ2-7; perhaps TRBD1 as D (6 bases). The CDR3 loop spans 12 amino acids. In germline, CDR1 is SNHLY, CDR2 FYNNEI. Trimming removed 5 bases from V and 7 bases from J, with 12 bases in between. CDR3 amino acids: CASSTGYREQYF. CDR3 coding DNA: TGTGCCAGCAGTACAGGGTACCGGGAGCAGTACTTC.

The chain links TRBV5-4 to TRBJ2-5, with 8 bases that match TRBD2. The CDR3 loop spans 13 amino acids. Germline loops: CDR1 SGHNT, CDR2 YYREEE (reference sequence). The J segment lost 5 bases and the V segment lost 2 bases, leaving 2 bases of the junction unmatched. This CDR3 is CASSFSGGETQYF. CDR3 sequence (DNA): TGTGCCAGCAGCTTTTCGGGGGGGGAGACCCAGTACTTC.

The CDR3 DNA follows: TGTGCCAGTTCTTCCCTCACAACCTTCGGGAATGAAAAACTGTTTTTT. The encoded protein is CASSSLTTFGNEKLFF. The chain employs TRBV19 and TRBJ1-4; no clear D. Germline CDR1 and CDR2: LNHDA and SQIVND (reference sequence). V lost 8 bases and J lost 5, with 21 bases in between. The length of the CDR3 is 16 residues. The variable domain in full, with the rest retrieved from reference TRBV19 and TRBJ1-4, is DGGITQSPKYLFRKEGQNVTLSCEQNLNHDAMYWYRQDPGQGLRLIYYSQIVNDFQKGDIAEGYSVSREKKESFPLTVTSAQKNPTAFYLCASSSLTTFGNEKLFFGSGTQLSVL.

The V and J genes are TRBV27 and TRBJ2-6, with D unresolved. Between the trimmed V and J ends, which lost 2 bases and 2 bases, there was a span of 4 bases. There are 14 residues in the CDR3. CDR1 and CDR2 from the germline V gene are MNHEY and SMNVEV (reference sequence). This chain's CDR3 is CASSLEPGANVLTF. The DNA of the CDR3 is TGTGCCAGCAGTTTAGAGCCTGGGGCCAACGTCCTGACTTTC.

The V gene is TRBV7-8, the J gene TRBJ2-3, with D unresolved. This CDR3 is built from 19 residues. Germline-derived CDR1 and CDR2 are SGHVS and FQNEAQ. Trimming shortened V by 5 bases and J by 4 bases, and 28 bases separated the two germline ends. The CDR3 DNA follows: TGTGCCAGCAGCCCCTCGCGACTCTCCTCCGATAATACGGCAGATACGCAGTATTTT. This sequence encodes CASSPSRLSSDNTADTQYF.

The chain uses TRBV6-5 and TRBJ1-1; 8 bases match TRBD1. Per the germline V gene, CDR1 is MNHEY and CDR2 is SVGAGI. V dropped 5 bases and J dropped 1; count of bases not matched to a gene: 3. The CDR3 runs 14 residues. CDR3 sequence reads: CASSRDRTNTEAFF. CDR3 DNA sequence: TGTGCCAGCAGTAGGGACAGGACGAACACTGAAGCTTTCTTT.

This clone was seen only once. The chain couples TRBV2 to TRBJ2-2; 14 bases agree with TRBD2. The junction had 8 bases not matched to a gene; V was cut back by 5 bases and J by 6 bases. CDR3 size: 17 residues. In germline, CDR1 is SNHLY, CDR2 FYNNEI. The CDR3 region has the DNA TGTGCCAGCAGTCGGACTAGCGGGGGGAATCATGCCGGGGAGCTGTTTTTT. This encodes CASSRTSGGNHAGELFF.

V is TRBV11-3 and J is TRBJ2-1, with TRBD2 matching over 8 bases. The length of the CDR3 is 16 residues. CDR1 is SGHNT and CDR2 is YENEEA in the germline V gene. V was clipped by 8 bases and J by 0 bases; unmatched bases: 9. CDR3 nucleotide sequence: TGTGCCAGCTCCCTCGGACTAGCTATCTCCTACAATGAGCAGTTCTTC. It is translated as CASSLGLAISYNEQFF.

This clone has only one observation. The chain joins TRBV11-2 to TRBJ2-2; TRBD2 aligns across 7 bases. The CDR3 spans 15 residues. Trimming took 2 bases from V and 0 from J; bases not matched to a gene: 0. From germline, CDR1 is SGHAT and CDR2 FQNNGV. The DNA for the CDR3 is TGTGCCAGCAGCTTAAGCGGGACGAACACCGGGGAGCTGTTTTTT. Translation: CASSLSGTNTGELFF.